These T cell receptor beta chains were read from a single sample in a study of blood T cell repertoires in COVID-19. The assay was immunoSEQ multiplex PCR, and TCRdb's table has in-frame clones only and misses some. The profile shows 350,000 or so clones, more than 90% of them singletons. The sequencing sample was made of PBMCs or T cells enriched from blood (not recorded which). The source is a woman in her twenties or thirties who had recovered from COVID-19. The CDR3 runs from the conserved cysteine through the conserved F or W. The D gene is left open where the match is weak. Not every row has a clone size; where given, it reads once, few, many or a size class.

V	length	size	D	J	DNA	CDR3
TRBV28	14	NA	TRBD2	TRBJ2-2	TGTGCCAGCACCCACGGGAGGGATACCGGGGAGCTGTTTTTT	CASTHGRDTGELFF
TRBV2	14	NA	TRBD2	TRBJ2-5	TGTGCCAGCCGGGGGGACGCCAGAACGGAGACCCAGTACTTC	CASRGDARTETQYF
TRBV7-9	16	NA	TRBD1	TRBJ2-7	TGTGCCAGCAGCTTCTCACGTCGGGGACAGGGGAGCGAGCAGTACTTC	CASSFSRRGQGSEQYF
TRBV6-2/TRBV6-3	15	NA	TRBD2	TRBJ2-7	TGTGCCAGCAGTTACAAGCTAGCGGGAGGAGAAGAGCAGTACTTC	CASSYKLAGGEEQYF
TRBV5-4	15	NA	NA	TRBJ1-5	TGTGCCAGCAGCTTGGAGGGAGGGGTCAATCAGCCCCAGCATTTT	CASSLEGGVNQPQHF
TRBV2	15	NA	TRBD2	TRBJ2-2	TGTGCCAGCAGTCAAGCGGGGGGAAACACCGGGGAGCTGTTTTTT	CASSQAGGNTGELFF
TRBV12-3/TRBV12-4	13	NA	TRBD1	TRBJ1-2	TGTGCCAGCAGTCTGACAGGGATTTGGGGCTACACCTTC	CASSLTGIWGYTF
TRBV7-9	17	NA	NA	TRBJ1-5	TGTGCCAGCAGCTTAGTACGGGGGGCCGTTAGCAATCAGCCCCAGCATTTT	CASSLVRGAVSNQPQHF
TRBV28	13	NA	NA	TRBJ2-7	TGTGCCAGCGGGGGGGGCCCTATCTACGAGCAGTACTTC	CASGGGPIYEQYF
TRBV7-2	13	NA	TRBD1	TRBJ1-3	TGTGCCAGCAGCTGGGGACAGCGGGACACCATATATTTT	CASSWGQRDTIYF
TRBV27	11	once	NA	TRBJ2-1	TGTGCCAGCAGTGGTGGAGTTGAGCAGTTCTTC	CASSGGVEQFF
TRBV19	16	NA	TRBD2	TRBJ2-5	TGTGCCAGTAGTGGCGGCCCTTCCTCGGGAGGAGAGACCCAGTACTTC	CASSGGPSSGGETQYF
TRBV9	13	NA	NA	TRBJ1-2	TGTGCCAGCAGCGTAGACAGGGTTGGTGGCTACACCTTC	CASSVDRVGGYTF
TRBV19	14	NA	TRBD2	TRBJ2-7	TGTGCCAGTAGTCCCCATAGCGGGACGTACGAGCAGTACTTC	CASSPHSGTYEQYF
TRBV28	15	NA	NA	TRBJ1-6	TGTGCCAGCAGTTCCCTCAAGAGCTATAATTCACCCCTCCACTTT	CASSSLKSYNSPLHF
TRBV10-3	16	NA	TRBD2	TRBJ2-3	TGTGCCATCAGTGAGTCTCCAGCGGGGGGACGAGATACGCAGTATTTT	CAISESPAGGRDTQYF
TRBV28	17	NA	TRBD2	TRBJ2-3	TGTGCCAGCAGTTTATTCCGAGCGGGGGGAAGCACAGATACGCAGTATTTT	CASSLFRAGGSTDTQYF